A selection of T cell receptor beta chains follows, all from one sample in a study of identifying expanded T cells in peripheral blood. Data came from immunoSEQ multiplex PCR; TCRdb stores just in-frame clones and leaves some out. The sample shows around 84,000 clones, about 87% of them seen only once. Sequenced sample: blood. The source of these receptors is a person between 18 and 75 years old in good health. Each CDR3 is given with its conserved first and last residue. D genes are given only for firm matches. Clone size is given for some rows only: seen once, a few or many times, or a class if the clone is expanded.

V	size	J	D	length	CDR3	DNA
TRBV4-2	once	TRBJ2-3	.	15	CASSQDLFGGDTQYF	TGTGCCAGCAGCCAAGATCTTTTTGGTGGAGATACGCAGTATTTT
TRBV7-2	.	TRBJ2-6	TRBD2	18	CASSFSGGAPSGANVLTF	TGTGCCAGCAGCTTTAGCGGGGGGGCCCCATCTGGGGCCAACGTCCTGACTTTC
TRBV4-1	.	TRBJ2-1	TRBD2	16	CASSHWTSGIVDEQFF	TGCGCCAGCAGCCACTGGACTAGCGGGATAGTCGATGAGCAGTTCTTC
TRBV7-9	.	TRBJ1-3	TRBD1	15	CASSFQGDPGNTIYF	TGTGCCAGCAGCTTCCAGGGGGATCCCGGAAACACCATATATTTT
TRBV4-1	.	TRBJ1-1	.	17	CASSHPEARTRNTEAFF	TGCGCCAGCAGCCACCCAGAGGCTAGGACCCGAAACACTGAAGCTTTCTTT
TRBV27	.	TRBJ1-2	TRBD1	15	CASRPGQTINYGYTF	TGTGCCAGCAGGCCGGGACAGACTATTAACTATGGCTACACCTTC
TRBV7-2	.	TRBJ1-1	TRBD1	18	CASSVLAGTGGWSTEAFF	TGTGCCAGCAGCGTCCTGGCCGGGACAGGGGGCTGGAGCACTGAAGCTTTCTTT
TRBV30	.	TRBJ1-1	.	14	CAWSALREDTEAFF	TGTGCCTGGAGTGCCTTGCGGGAGGACACTGAAGCTTTCTTT
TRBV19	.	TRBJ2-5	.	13	CASSPPAGETQYF	TGTGCCAGTAGTCCTCCGGCGGGGGAGACCCAGTACTTC
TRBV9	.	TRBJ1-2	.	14	CASSPTGTPYGYTF	TGTGCCAGCAGCCCCACCGGGACACCTTATGGCTACACCTTC
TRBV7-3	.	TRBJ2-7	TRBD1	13	CASSLDRAYEQYF	TGTGCCAGCAGCTTGGACAGGGCTTACGAGCAGTACTTC
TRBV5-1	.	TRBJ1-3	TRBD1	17	CASSSRDSQSSGNTIYF	TGCGCCAGCAGCTCCAGGGACAGTCAGAGCTCTGGAAACACCATATATTTT
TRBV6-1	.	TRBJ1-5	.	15	CASSESQGTDQPQHF	TGTGCCAGCAGTGAATCTCAGGGTACGGATCAGCCCCAGCATTTT
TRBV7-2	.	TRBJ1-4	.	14	CASSRGQMNEKLFF	TGTGCCAGCAGCCGAGGACAGATGAATGAAAAACTGTTTTTT
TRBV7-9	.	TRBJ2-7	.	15	CASSRPRENSYEQYF	TGTGCCAGCAGCCGACCCCGGGAGAACTCCTACGAGCAGTACTTC
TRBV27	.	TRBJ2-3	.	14	CASSPTAVTDTQYF	TGTGCCAGCAGCCCGACCGCAGTCACAGATACGCAGTATTTT
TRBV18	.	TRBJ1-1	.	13	CASSPPERSEAFF	TGTGCCAGCTCACCACCCGAAAGGAGTGAAGCTTTCTTT
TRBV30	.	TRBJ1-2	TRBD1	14	CAWKGTGVYKGYTF	TGTGCCTGGAAAGGCACAGGGGTGTATAAGGGCTACACCTTC
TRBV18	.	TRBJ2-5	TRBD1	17	CASSPLPGTGFQETQYF	TGTGCCAGCTCACCACTTCCCGGGACAGGGTTCCAAGAGACCCAGTACTTC
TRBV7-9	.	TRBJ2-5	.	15	CASSSHASLGETQYF	TGTGCCAGCAGCTCCCACGCGAGTTTGGGCGAGACCCAGTACTTC
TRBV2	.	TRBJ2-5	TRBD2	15	CASSKLGLGGETQYF	TGTGCCAGCAGTAAATTGGGACTAGGGGGAGAGACCCAGTACTTC
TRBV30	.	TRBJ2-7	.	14	CAWSLQGSGSEQYF	TGTGCCTGGAGCCTACAGGGCAGCGGATCCGAGCAGTACTTC
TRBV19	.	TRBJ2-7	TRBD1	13	CASSIVDRAEQYF	TGTGCCAGTAGTATAGTCGACAGGGCCGAGCAGTACTTC
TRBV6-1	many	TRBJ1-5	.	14	CASHIWGKNQPQHF	TGTGCCAGCCATATTTGGGGTAAGAATCAGCCCCAGCATTTT
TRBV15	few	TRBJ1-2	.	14	CATSTKGRHYGYTF	TGTGCCACCAGCACTAAAGGACGTCACTATGGCTACACCTTC
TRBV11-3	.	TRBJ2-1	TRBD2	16	CASSFRVAGGENEQFF	TGTGCCAGCAGCTTTAGGGTAGCGGGAGGGGAGAATGAGCAGTTCTTC
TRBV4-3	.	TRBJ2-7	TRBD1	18	CASSQEGMGRTGGYEQYF	TGCGCCAGCAGCCAAGAGGGTATGGGGAGGACAGGGGGGTACGAGCAGTACTTC